In this sample, the clone carrying this TCR beta chain turned up once. Its cognate antigen is unknown. Assay used: immunoSEQ multiplex PCR; TCRdb lists only in-frame clones, some missing. The repertoire holds under 850,000 clones, with approximately 92% as singletons. J lost 2 bases, V lost 2 bases, and 6 bases had no gene match. CDR3 size: 15 residues. Germline V lookup: CDR1 MGHRA, CDR2 YSYEKL. The naive CD8 population came from CD45RO-negative cells selected for CCR7, without terminally differentiated effector memory CD45RA+ cells. This sample is drawn from a study of shared clonotypes between healthy human individuals. Findings and caveats of the study: Large depth notwithstanding, sorted-subset sequencing proved incomplete by rarefaction.

The sequencing sample was made of naive CD8+ T cells sorted from blood. The gene calls are TRBV4-1 and TRBJ2-7, with 7 bases identical to TRBD2. The origin of this receptor is a man aged 25-45 years in good health. CDR3 sequence: CASSQTLAVAYEQYF. For the CDR3, the DNA is TGCGCCAGCAGCCAAACCCTAGCGGTTGCCTACGAGCAGTACTTC.